This TCR beta chain is from a study of T cells in Graves' hyperthyroidism and ophthalmopathy. Researchers amplified the TCR beta CDR3 regions from RNA transcripts. RT-PCR in the first round (using the HTBI primer set) targeted the TCR CDR3. TCRdb redid the calling of the multiplex PCR reads with MiXCR, one entry per CDR3 protein. The sample yields a few hundred thousand distinct CDR3 sequences, roughly 14% seen once. Ten or more counts support this clonotype. Hyperthyroidism had been newly diagnosed in patients aged 18 to 65, and its duration was under 2 months. The CDR3 is made up of 12 amino acids. Germline loops: CDR1 SGHRS, CDR2 YFSETQ. The V and J ends lost 3 bases and 5 bases, in that order; junction bases with no gene match: 2.

The TCR originated in a young woman with Graves' hyperthyroidism that later progressed to Graves' ophthalmopathy. Material for sequencing was blood. The chain carries TRBV5-1 and TRBJ2-7; 7 positions match TRBD1. The CDR3: CASSSDRDEQYF. The CDR3 coding sequence is TGCGCCAGCAGCTCCGACAGGGACGAGCAGTACTTC.